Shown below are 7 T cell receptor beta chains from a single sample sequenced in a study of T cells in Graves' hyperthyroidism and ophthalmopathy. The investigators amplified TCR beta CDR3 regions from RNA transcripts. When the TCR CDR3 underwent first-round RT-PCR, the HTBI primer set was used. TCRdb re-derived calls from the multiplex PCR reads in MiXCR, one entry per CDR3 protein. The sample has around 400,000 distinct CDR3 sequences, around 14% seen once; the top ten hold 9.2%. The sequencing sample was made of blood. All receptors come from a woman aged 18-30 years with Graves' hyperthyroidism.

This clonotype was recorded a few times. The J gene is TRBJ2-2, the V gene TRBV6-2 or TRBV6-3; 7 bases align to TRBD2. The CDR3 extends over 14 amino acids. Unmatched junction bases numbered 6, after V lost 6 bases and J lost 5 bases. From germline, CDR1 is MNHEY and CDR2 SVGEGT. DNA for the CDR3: TGTGCCAGCAGCCACCTCGGGGGGACCGGGGAGCTGTTTTTT. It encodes CASSHLGGTGELFF.

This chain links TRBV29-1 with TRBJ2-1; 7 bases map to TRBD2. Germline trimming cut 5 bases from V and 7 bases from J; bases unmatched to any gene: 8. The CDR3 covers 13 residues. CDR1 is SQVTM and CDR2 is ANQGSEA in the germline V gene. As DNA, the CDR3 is TGCAGCGTTAGGCGGGGCGGGGGAAATGAGCAGTTCTTC. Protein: CSVRRGGGNEQFF.

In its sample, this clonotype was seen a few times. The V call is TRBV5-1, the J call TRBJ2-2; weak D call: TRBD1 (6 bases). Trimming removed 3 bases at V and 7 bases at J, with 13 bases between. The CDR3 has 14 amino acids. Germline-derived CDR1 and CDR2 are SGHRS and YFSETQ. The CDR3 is CASSSIQGNGELFF. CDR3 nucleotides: TGCGCCAGCAGCTCTATTCAGGGGAACGGGGAGCTGTTTTTT.

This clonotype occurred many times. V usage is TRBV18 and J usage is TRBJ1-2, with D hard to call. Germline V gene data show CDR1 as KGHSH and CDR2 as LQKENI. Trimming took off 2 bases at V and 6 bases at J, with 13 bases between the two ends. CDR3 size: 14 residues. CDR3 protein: CASSPGSNGHGYTF. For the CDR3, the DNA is TGTGCCAGCTCACCAGGGAGTAACGGTCATGGCTACACCTTC.

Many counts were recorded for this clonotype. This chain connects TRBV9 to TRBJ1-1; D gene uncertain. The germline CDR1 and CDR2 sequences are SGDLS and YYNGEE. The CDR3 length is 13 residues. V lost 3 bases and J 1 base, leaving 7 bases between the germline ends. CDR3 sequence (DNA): TGTGCCAGCAGCGCCGATGAGAACACTGAAGCTTTCTTT. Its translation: CASSADENTEAFF. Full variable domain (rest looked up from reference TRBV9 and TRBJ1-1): DSGVTQTPKHLITATGQRVTLRCSPRSGDLSVYWYQQSLDQGLQFLIQYYNGEERAKGNILERFSAQQFPDLHSELNLSSLELGDSALYFCASSADENTEAFFGQGTRLTVV.

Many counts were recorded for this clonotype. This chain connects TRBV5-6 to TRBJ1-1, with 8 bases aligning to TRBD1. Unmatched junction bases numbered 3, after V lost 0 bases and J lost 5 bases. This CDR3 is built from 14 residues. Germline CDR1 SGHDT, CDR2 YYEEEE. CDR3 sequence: CASSLDRTGTEAFF. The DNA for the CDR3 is TGTGCCAGCAGCTTGGACCGGACAGGGACTGAAGCTTTCTTT.

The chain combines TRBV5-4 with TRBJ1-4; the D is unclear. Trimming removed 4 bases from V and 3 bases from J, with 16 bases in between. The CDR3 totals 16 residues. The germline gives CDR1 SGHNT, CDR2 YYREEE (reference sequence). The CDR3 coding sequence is TGTGCCAGCAGCCCTTTTGAGGGTTCAGCTAATGAAAAACTGTTTTTT. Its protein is CASSPFEGSANEKLFF. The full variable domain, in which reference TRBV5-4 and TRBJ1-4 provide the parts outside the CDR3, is ETGVTQSPTHLIKTRGQQVTLRCSSQSGHNTVSWYQQALGQGPQFIFQYYREEENGRGNFPPRFSGLQFPNYSSELNVNALELDDSALYLCASSPFEGSANEKLFFGSGTQLSVL.